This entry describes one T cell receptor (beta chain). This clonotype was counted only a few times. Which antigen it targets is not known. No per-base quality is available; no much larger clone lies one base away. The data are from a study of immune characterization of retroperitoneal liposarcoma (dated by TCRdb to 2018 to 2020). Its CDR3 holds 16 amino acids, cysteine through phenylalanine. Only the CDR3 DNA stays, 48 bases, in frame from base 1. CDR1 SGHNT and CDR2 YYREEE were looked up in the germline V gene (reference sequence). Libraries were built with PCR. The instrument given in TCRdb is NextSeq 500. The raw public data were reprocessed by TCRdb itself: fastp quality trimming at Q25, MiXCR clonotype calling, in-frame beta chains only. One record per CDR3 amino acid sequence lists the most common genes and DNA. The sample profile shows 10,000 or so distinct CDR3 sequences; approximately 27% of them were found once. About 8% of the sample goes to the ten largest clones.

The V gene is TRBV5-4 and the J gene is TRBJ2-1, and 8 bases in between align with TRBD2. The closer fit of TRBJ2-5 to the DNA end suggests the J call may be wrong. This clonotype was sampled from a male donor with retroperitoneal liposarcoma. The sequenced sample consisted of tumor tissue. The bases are TGTGCCAGCAGCTGGGGTGGCGGGGGGTCGATATGGACCCAGTACTTC. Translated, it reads CASSWGGGGSIWTQYF.